This T cell receptor (beta chain) was captured by sequencing in a study of blood T cell repertoires in COVID-19. As for the study in general: Some COVID-19 samples were acute and others convalescent; all came from the United States, Italy and Spain. Nucleic acid was either cDNA or gDNA, and it came from T cells, B-cell-depleted T cells, or PBMCs.

Authors' data handling: Scientists estimated how many nucleated cells there were by amplifying reference gene primers. Profiling relied on immunoSEQ multiplex PCR, and the TCRdb table lists in-frame clones only, not all of them. The V and J calls and clone size are taken from that table; D and trimming were inferred from the DNA. The table has approximately 290,000 clones, 85% to 90% seen once. Trimming removed 3 bases from V and 8 bases from J, with 14 bases in between. This CDR3 region has 15 residues. Germline CDR1 is KGHSH and CDR2 is LQKENI. The sequence came from a man aged 25-45 years with acute or convalescent COVID-19. The sample was peripheral blood. The chain has TRBV18 and TRBJ1-6, with TRBD1 as a possible D gene (5 bases). CDR3 bases: TGTGCCAGCTCACCCAGATCAGGGTTGGATTCACCCCTCCACTTT. Encoded protein: CASSPRSGLDSPLHF.